This T cell receptor beta chain was sequenced for a study of T cells in Graves' hyperthyroidism and ophthalmopathy. Study-level background: The blood sample was taken at first diagnosis, before treatment began.

RNA transcripts yielded amplified TCR beta CDR3 regions. Initially, a first-round RT-PCR of the TCR CDR3 employed the HTBI primer set. TCRdb re-derived calls from the multiplex PCR reads in MiXCR, one entry per CDR3 protein. The sample includes some 490,000 distinct CDR3 sequences, under 25% of them seen just once. This clonotype was detected a few times. What it binds is not known. Study-wide findings and caveats: Blood held most thyroid clonotypes expanded above 0.001 frequency.

The material sequenced was blood. This sequence was found in a woman aged 70 to 79 with Graves' ophthalmopathy.

CDR3 loop: CASSKGLAREQYF. The CDR3 nucleotides read TGTGCCAGCAGCAAAGGACTAGCTCGCGAACAGTACTTC. The chain joins TRBV5-6 to TRBJ2-7; 8 bases map to TRBD2. There are 13 residues in the CDR3. Looked up from germline, CDR1 is SGHDT and CDR2 is YYEEEE. V shed 4 bases, J shed 10 bases, and the junction held 10 bases outside the gene matches.